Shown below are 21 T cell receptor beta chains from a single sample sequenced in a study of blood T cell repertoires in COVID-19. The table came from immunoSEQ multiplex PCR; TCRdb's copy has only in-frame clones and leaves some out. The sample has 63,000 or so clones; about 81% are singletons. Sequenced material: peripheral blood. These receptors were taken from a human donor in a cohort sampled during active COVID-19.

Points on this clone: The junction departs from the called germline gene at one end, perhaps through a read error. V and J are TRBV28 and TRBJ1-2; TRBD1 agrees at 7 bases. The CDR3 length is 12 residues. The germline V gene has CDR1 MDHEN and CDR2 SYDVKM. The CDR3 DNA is TGTGCCAGCAACCTCCAAACCGGGACAGTGTCCTTC. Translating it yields CASNLQTGTVSF.

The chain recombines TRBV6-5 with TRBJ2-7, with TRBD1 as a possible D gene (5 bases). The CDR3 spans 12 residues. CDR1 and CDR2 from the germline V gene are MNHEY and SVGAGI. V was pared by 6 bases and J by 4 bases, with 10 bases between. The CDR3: CASRTAPYEQYF. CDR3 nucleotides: TGTGCCAGCAGGACAGCCCCGTACGAGCAGTACTTC.

CDR3 bases: TGTGCCAGCAGTCGAGGACAGACCTCCTACGAGCAGTACTTC. It translates to CASSRGQTSYEQYF. The rearrangement joins TRBV6-5 to TRBJ2-7, with D tentatively TRBD1 (6 bases). The V gene's germline CDR1 is MNHEY and CDR2 SVGAGI. The V and J ends lost 5 bases and 0 bases respectively, with 11 bases between them. The CDR3 runs 14 residues.

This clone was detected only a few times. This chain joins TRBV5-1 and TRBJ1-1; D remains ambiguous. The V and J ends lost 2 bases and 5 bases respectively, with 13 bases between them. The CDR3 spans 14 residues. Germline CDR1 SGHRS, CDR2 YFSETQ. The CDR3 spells CASSFLAERTEAFF. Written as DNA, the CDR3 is TGCGCCAGCAGCTTCCTGGCGGAGAGGACTGAAGCTTTCTTT.

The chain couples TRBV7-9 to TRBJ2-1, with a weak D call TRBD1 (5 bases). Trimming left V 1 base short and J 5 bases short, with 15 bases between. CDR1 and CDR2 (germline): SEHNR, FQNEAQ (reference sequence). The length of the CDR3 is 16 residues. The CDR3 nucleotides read TGTGCCAGCAGCTTAGTAAGTTTGGACACTGACAATGAGCAGTTCTTC. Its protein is CASSLVSLDTDNEQFF.

The CDR3 is CASSLYSQGAGELFF. The DNA for the CDR3 is TGCGCCAGCAGCTTGTATTCCCAGGGGGCAGGGGAGCTGTTTTTT. J is TRBJ2-2 and V is TRBV5-1; 8 bases match TRBD1. The V gene end was trimmed by 1 base and the J gene end by 8 bases; junction bases not matched to a gene: 7. The CDR3 totals 15 residues. Germline V gene lookup returns CDR1 SGHRS and CDR2 YFSETQ.

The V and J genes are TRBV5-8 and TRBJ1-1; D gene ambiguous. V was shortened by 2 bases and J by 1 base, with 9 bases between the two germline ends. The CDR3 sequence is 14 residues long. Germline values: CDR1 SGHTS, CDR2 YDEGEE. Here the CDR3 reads CASSLIGRNTEAFF. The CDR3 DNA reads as TGTGCCAGCAGCTTAATCGGGAGGAACACTGAAGCTTTCTTT.

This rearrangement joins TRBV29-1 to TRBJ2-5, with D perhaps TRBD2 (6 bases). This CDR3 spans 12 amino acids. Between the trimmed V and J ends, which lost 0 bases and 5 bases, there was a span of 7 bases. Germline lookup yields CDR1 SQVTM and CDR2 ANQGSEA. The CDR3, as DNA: TGCAGCGTTGAAGAAGGGAGGGAGACCCAGTACTTC. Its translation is CSVEEGRETQYF.

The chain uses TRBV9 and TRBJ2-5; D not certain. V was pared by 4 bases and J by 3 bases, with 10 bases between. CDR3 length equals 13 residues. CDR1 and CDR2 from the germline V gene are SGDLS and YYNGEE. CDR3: CASSSLQKETQYF. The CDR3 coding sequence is TGTGCCAGCAGCTCCCTCCAGAAAGAGACCCAGTACTTC. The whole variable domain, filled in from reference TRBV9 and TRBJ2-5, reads DSGVTQTPKHLITATGQRVTLRCSPRSGDLSVYWYQQSLDQGLQFLIQYYNGEERAKGNILERFSAQQFPDLHSELNLSSLELGDSALYFCASSSLQKETQYFGPGTRLLVL.

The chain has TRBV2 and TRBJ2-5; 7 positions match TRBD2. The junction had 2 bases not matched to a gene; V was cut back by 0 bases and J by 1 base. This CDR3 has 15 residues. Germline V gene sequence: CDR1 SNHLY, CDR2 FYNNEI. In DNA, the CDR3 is TGTGCCAGCAGTGAAGCTTGGACTAGCCAAGAGACCCAGTACTTC. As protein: CASSEAWTSQETQYF.

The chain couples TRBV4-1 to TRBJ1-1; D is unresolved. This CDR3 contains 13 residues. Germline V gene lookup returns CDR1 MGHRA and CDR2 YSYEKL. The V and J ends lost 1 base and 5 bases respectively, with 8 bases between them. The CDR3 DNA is TGCGCCAGCAGCCAAGCGAGCGGAACTGAAGCTTTCTTT. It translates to CASSQASGTEAFF.

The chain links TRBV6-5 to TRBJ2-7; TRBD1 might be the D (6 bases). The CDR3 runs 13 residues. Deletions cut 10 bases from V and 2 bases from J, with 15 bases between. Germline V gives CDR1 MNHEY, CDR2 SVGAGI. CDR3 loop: CATSQGQPYEQYF. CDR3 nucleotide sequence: TGTGCCACCTCCCAAGGACAGCCCTACGAGCAGTACTTC.

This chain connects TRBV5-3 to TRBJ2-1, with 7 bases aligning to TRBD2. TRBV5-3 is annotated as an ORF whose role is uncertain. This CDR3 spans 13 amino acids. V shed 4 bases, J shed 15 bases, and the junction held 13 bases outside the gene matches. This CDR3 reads CARSLVFGGGRFF. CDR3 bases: TGTGCCAGAAGCCTGGTTTTCGGGGGAGGGCGGTTCTTC.

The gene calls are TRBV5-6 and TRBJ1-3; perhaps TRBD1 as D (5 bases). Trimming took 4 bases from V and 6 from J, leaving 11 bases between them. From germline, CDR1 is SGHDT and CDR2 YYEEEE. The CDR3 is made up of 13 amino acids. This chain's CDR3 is CASSLDRLNTIYF. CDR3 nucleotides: TGTGCCAGCAGCCTCGACAGATTAAACACCATATATTTT.

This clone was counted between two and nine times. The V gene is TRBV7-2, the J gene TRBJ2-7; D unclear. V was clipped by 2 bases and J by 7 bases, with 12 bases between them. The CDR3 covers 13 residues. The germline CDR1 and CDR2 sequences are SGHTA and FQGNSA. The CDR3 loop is CASSLYPGSEQYF. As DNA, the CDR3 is TGTGCCAGCAGCTTATACCCAGGCTCTGAGCAGTACTTC.

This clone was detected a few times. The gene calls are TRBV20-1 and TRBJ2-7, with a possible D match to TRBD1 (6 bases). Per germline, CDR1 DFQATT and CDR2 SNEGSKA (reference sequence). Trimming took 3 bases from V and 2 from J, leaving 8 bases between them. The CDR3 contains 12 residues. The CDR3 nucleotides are TGCAGTGCTAGTACAGGGCCCTACGAGCAGTACTTC. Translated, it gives CSASTGPYEQYF.

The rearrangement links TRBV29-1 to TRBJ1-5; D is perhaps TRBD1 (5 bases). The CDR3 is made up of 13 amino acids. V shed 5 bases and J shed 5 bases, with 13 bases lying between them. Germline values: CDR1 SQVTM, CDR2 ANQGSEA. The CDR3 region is CSVSRGTDQPQHF. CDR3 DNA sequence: TGCAGCGTTTCCCGGGGGACGGATCAGCCCCAGCATTTT.

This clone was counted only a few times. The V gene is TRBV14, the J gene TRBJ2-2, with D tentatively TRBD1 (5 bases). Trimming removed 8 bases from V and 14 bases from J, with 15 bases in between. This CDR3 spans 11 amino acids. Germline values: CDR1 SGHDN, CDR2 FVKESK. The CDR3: CASGLGVQLFF. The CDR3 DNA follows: TGTGCCAGCGGGCTAGGGGTGCAACTGTTTTTT.

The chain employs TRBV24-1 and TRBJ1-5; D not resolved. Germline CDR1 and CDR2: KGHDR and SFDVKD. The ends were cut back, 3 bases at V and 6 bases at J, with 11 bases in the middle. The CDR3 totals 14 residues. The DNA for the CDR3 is TGTGCCACCAGTGATCGGGGAGAAGTTCAGCCCCAGCATTTT. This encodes CATSDRGEVQPQHF.

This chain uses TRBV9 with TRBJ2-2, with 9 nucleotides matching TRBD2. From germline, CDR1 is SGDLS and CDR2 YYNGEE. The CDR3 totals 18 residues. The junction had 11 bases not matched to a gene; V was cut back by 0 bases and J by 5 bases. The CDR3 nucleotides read TGTGCCAGCAGCGTAGAGGGCGGGAGGGCCTCTTATACCGGGGAGCTGTTTTTT. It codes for CASSVEGGRASYTGELFF.

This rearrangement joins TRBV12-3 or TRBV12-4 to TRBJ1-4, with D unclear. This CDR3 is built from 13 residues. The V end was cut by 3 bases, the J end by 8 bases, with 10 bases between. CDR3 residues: CASSLNGEEKLFF. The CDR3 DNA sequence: TGTGCCAGCAGTTTGAATGGGGAGGAAAAACTGTTTTTT.